A selection of T cell receptor beta chains follows, all from one sample in a study of T cells in Graves' hyperthyroidism and ophthalmopathy. TCRdb reprocessed the multiplex PCR reads with MiXCR, giving one entry per CDR3 protein. The data contain roughly 400,000 distinct CDR3 sequences, around 16% of them singletons. Sequencing used blood. These receptors were collected from a woman aged 18-29 years with Graves' hyperthyroidism that later progressed to Graves' ophthalmopathy. Both conserved end residues are part of each CDR3. A D gene is named only where the DNA matches it firmly. Clone size is shown for a subset of rows, as once, few, many or a class of expanded clone.

size: many; V: TRBV20-1; J: TRBJ2-5; D: TRBD2; DNA: TGCAGTGCTAATCGAGCCCCAGCGGGAGGACCAGAGACCCAGTACTTC; CDR3: CSANRAPAGGPETQYF
size: .; V: TRBV5-1; J: TRBJ2-5; D: .; DNA: TGCGCCAGCAGCTTGGCTAGCGTGGGTCGGGAGACCCAGTACTTC; CDR3: CASSLASVGRETQYF
size: many; V: TRBV28; J: TRBJ2-1; D: TRBD2; DNA: TGTGCCAGCTCCAAGAGTTTTGCGGCTAGCGGGAGAAAGAGTTACAATGAGCAGTTCTTC; CDR3: CASSKSFAASGRKSYNEQFF
size: .; V: TRBV7-8; J: TRBJ1-1; D: TRBD1; DNA: TGTGCCAGCAGCTACAACAGGGGTGTTAACACTGAAGCTTTCTTT; CDR3: CASSYNRGVNTEAFF
size: once; V: TRBV20-1; J: TRBJ1-1; D: .; DNA: TGCAGTGCTAGACCTAGGGAGTTGCCAGCTTTCTTT; CDR3: CSARPRELPAFF
size: many; V: TRBV6-2/TRBV6-3; J: TRBJ2-1; D: TRBD2; DNA: TGTGCCAGCACCCCTGCTAGCGGGAGGGCCTACAATGAGCAGTTCTTC; CDR3: CASTPASGRAYNEQFF
size: many; V: TRBV7-2; J: TRBJ2-3; D: .; DNA: TGTGCCAGCAGCTCTATCCCCTTCCCGGGGGATACGCAGTATTTT; CDR3: CASSSIPFPGDTQYF
size: many; V: TRBV15; J: TRBJ2-7; D: .; DNA: TGTGCCACCAGCAGAGGGGGGTCCTACGAGCAGTACTTC; CDR3: CATSRGGSYEQYF
size: many; V: TRBV6-1; J: TRBJ2-5; D: .; DNA: TGTGCCAGCAGTAACATCAGGGGCCAAGAGACCCAGTACTTC; CDR3: CASSNIRGQETQYF
size: many; V: TRBV28; J: TRBJ2-1; D: .; DNA: TGTGCCAGCAGTTTCCGGATAGCGGACAATGAGCAGTTCTTC; CDR3: CASSFRIADNEQFF
size: .; V: TRBV20-1; J: TRBJ2-1; D: TRBD1; DNA: TGCAGTGCCCGGGACAGGCGGCGTTACAATGAGCAGTTCTTC; CDR3: CSARDRRRYNEQFF
size: many; V: TRBV24-1; J: TRBJ2-1; D: .; DNA: TGTGCCACCAGTGATTCCGGCGGACCCAATGAGCAGTTCTTC; CDR3: CATSDSGGPNEQFF
size: few; V: TRBV27; J: TRBJ2-2; D: TRBD1; DNA: TGTGCCAGCGGACCGGGACAGGGGGTCACCGGGGAGCTGTTTTTT; CDR3: CASGPGQGVTGELFF
size: .; V: TRBV6-1; J: TRBJ2-5; D: .; DNA: TGTGCCAGCTATCCCCCCACAGGGACTACCCAAGAGACCCAGTACTTC; CDR3: CASYPPTGTTQETQYF
size: many; V: TRBV20-1; J: TRBJ1-5; D: .; DNA: TGCAGTGCCCGCGTGGGGGCCAGCAATCAGCCCCAGCATTTT; CDR3: CSARVGASNQPQHF
size: .; V: TRBV3-1; J: TRBJ2-1; D: .; DNA: TGTGCCAGCAGCCAAGGATACGCAGAGCAGTTCTTC; CDR3: CASSQGYAEQFF
size: many; V: TRBV11-2; J: TRBJ2-3; D: .; DNA: TGTGCCAGCAGCTCCCCCGGGGGCGGGACAGATACGCAGTATTTT; CDR3: CASSSPGGGTDTQYF
size: many; V: TRBV28; J: TRBJ1-3; D: .; DNA: TGTGCCAGCAGTCTGTTACAGGCTGGAAACACCATATATTTT; CDR3: CASSLLQAGNTIYF
size: few; V: TRBV19; J: TRBJ2-5; D: .; DNA: TGTGCCAGTAGTCTTTCCGGCAGGGGCTATCGCCAAGAGACCCAGTACTTC; CDR3: CASSLSGRGYRQETQYF
size: .; V: TRBV6-5; J: TRBJ2-3; D: .; DNA: TGTGCCAGCAGTTACTCGGTCAGTTACACAGATACGCAGTATTTT; CDR3: CASSYSVSYTDTQYF
size: many; V: TRBV4-1; J: TRBJ2-5; D: .; DNA: TGCGCCAGCAGCCCTTATTGGGGGGAATCTGAGACCCAGTACTTC; CDR3: CASSPYWGESETQYF
size: .; V: TRBV9; J: TRBJ2-7; D: TRBD2; DNA: TGTGCCAGCAGCGTAGGGTCTGGCGGGAGTTTCCACGAGCAGTACTTC; CDR3: CASSVGSGGSFHEQYF
size: many; V: TRBV5-1; J: TRBJ2-1; D: .; DNA: TGCGCCAGCAGCTCATCAGGGATCTCCTACAATGAGCAGTTCTTC; CDR3: CASSSSGISYNEQFF
size: many; V: TRBV3-1; J: TRBJ2-7; D: TRBD2; DNA: TGTGCCAGCAGCCAAAATCCCATAGCGGGAGGGCTACCCGACGAGCAGTACTTC; CDR3: CASSQNPIAGGLPDEQYF
size: few; V: TRBV19; J: TRBJ1-4; D: TRBD1; DNA: TGTGCCAGTAGTCTTCCTACCGGGACAGGCCTTCGGGAAGAAAAACTGTTTTTT; CDR3: CASSLPTGTGLREEKLFF
size: many; V: TRBV12-3/TRBV12-4; J: TRBJ2-1; D: .; DNA: TGTGCCAGCGGGCTGGGGAGCTCCCACTACAATGAGCAGTTCTTC; CDR3: CASGLGSSHYNEQFF
size: .; V: TRBV20-1; J: TRBJ2-5; D: .; DNA: TGCAGTGCCGTAGGCTTAAATGAAGAGACCCTGTACTTC; CDR3: CSAVGLNEETLYF
size: many; V: TRBV7-8; J: TRBJ2-3; D: .; DNA: TGTGCCAGCAGCTTAGTGGGGGCCCTTAGCACAGATACGCAGTATTTT; CDR3: CASSLVGALSTDTQYF
size: .; V: TRBV13; J: TRBJ2-1; D: TRBD1; DNA: TGTGCCAGCAGCTTAGGCTGGGGACAGGGGGAAGGCGAGCAGTTCTTC; CDR3: CASSLGWGQGEGEQFF
size: .; V: TRBV5-1; J: TRBJ2-5; D: TRBD1; DNA: TGCGCCAGCAGCCCTCTCGGGGGACAGGGACCTTGGGAGACCCAGTACTTC; CDR3: CASSPLGGQGPWETQYF
size: .; V: TRBV4-3; J: TRBJ2-7; D: .; DNA: TGCGCCAGCAGCCAGGTACAGGGAGGGGAAAAGCAGTACTTC; CDR3: CASSQVQGGEKQYF
size: .; V: TRBV7-8; J: TRBJ2-4; D: TRBD2; DNA: TGTGCCAGCAGCCCTTGGGGACTAGCGGAAAACATTCGGTACTTC; CDR3: CASSPWGLAENIRYF
size: many; V: TRBV15; J: TRBJ2-1; D: .; DNA: TGTGCCACCAGCTCCGAGCCAGGGGTTGCTGAGCAGTTCTTC; CDR3: CATSSEPGVAEQFF
size: .; V: TRBV4-1; J: TRBJ2-7; D: TRBD2; DNA: TGCGCCAGCAGCCCCTTAGCGGGAGAAAAAGGCTACGAGCAGTACTTC; CDR3: CASSPLAGEKGYEQYF
size: few; V: TRBV6-1; J: TRBJ1-1; D: TRBD1; DNA: TGTGCCAGCAGGGGGCCGGGACAGGGGGCGAACACTGAAGCTTTCTTT; CDR3: CASRGPGQGANTEAFF
size: many; V: TRBV20-1; J: TRBJ1-6; D: TRBD1; DNA: TGCAGTGCTAGCATGGGACAGCTTAATTCACCCCTCCACTTT; CDR3: CSASMGQLNSPLHF
size: .; V: TRBV29-1; J: TRBJ2-1; D: .; DNA: TGCAGCGTGGGCGGAGGACCCTCCCAGTTCTTC; CDR3: CSVGGGPSQFF
size: many; V: TRBV7-9; J: TRBJ1-2; D: .; DNA: TGTGCCAGCAGCTTAGCGGAGGCCTTTGGCTATGGCTACACCTTC; CDR3: CASSLAEAFGYGYTF
size: many; V: TRBV28; J: TRBJ2-1; D: .; DNA: TGTGCCAGCAGTTTATCTCCACTTCACAATGAGCAGTTCTTC; CDR3: CASSLSPLHNEQFF
size: many; V: TRBV3-1; J: TRBJ2-5; D: .; DNA: TGTGCCAGCAGCCAAGTATCTGTGGGAACACAAGAAGAGACCCAGTACTTC; CDR3: CASSQVSVGTQEETQYF
size: few; V: TRBV30; J: TRBJ1-3; D: .; DNA: TGTGCCTGGACTTCACAGGCGGGAGGAAACACCATATATTTT; CDR3: CAWTSQAGGNTIYF
size: many; V: TRBV20-1; J: TRBJ1-5; D: .; DNA: TGCAGTGCGCTTCAGGGTTCAAGCAATCAGCCCCAGCATTTT; CDR3: CSALQGSSNQPQHF
size: few; V: TRBV6-2/TRBV6-3; J: TRBJ2-7; D: .; DNA: TGTGCCAGCAGTCGGGACACCACAAGCTACGAGCAGTACTTC; CDR3: CASSRDTTSYEQYF
size: few; V: TRBV24-1; J: TRBJ2-3; D: .; DNA: TGTGCCACCAGTCTAAAAGGATTCACAGATACGCAGTATTTT; CDR3: CATSLKGFTDTQYF
size: many; V: TRBV20-1; J: TRBJ2-7; D: TRBD2; DNA: TGCAGTGCGTGGGGATCGGGGGGCGAGCAGTACTTC; CDR3: CSAWGSGGEQYF
size: .; V: TRBV28; J: TRBJ1-1; D: .; DNA: TGTGCCAGCAGTTTGTACCCTGAAGCTTTCTTT; CDR3: CASSLYPEAFF
size: many; V: TRBV20-1; J: TRBJ2-1; D: TRBD2; DNA: TGCAGTGCCCCGGGACTAGCGGACTACAATGAGCAGTTCTTC; CDR3: CSAPGLADYNEQFF
size: many; V: TRBV20-1; J: TRBJ1-5; D: .; DNA: TGCAGTGTCCTCCGACAATCAGGCAATCAGCCCCAGCATTTT; CDR3: CSVLRQSGNQPQHF
size: few; V: TRBV19; J: TRBJ2-7; D: TRBD1; DNA: TGTGCCAGTAGTACGGGGACAGGGATAAGCTCCTACGAGCAGTACTTC; CDR3: CASSTGTGISSYEQYF
size: few; V: TRBV6-1; J: TRBJ2-1; D: .; DNA: TGTGCCAGCAGTTCCGGGACCCGGATCAATGAGCAGTTCTTC; CDR3: CASSSGTRINEQFF
size: few; V: TRBV2; J: TRBJ1-2; D: .; DNA: TGTGCCAGTCTTGTCAACTATGGCTACACCTTC; CDR3: CASLVNYGYTF
size: many; V: TRBV5-1; J: TRBJ2-2; D: TRBD2; DNA: TGCGCCAGCAGCGAAGGGACTAGCGGATACACCGGGGAGCTGTTTTTT; CDR3: CASSEGTSGYTGELFF
size: many; V: TRBV27; J: TRBJ1-6; D: TRBD1; DNA: TGTGCCAGCAGGCTAATAGGGACAGGGGACAATTCACCCCTCCACTTT; CDR3: CASRLIGTGDNSPLHF
size: many; V: TRBV2; J: TRBJ1-6; D: TRBD1; DNA: TGTGCCAGCAGGCCGGACAGGGTCCTTAATTCACCCCTCCACTTT; CDR3: CASRPDRVLNSPLHF
size: many; V: TRBV7-2; J: TRBJ1-5; D: .; DNA: TGTGCCAGCAGCTTGACGAGGAATCAGCCCCAGCATTTT; CDR3: CASSLTRNQPQHF
size: few; V: TRBV10-3; J: TRBJ1-2; D: .; DNA: TGTGCCATCAGTGAGTCGAGCCCCTATGGCTACACCTTC; CDR3: CAISESSPYGYTF
size: many; V: TRBV10-3; J: TRBJ2-7; D: TRBD2; DNA: TGTGCCATAACCGGGACTAGTAACGGCGAGCAGTACTTC; CDR3: CAITGTSNGEQYF
size: many; V: TRBV20-1; J: TRBJ2-7; D: .; DNA: TGCAGTGCCACCAGGGTGTCAGGGGACCCCTACGAGCAGTACTTC; CDR3: CSATRVSGDPYEQYF
size: few; V: TRBV4-1; J: TRBJ2-7; D: TRBD2; DNA: TGCGCCAGCAGCCAAGTAACCCCACTAGCGGGGGCCTACGAGCAGTACTTC; CDR3: CASSQVTPLAGAYEQYF
size: few; V: TRBV30; J: TRBJ2-5; D: .; DNA: TGTGCCTGGAAACCCGGGAAGGAGACCCAGTACTTC; CDR3: CAWKPGKETQYF